A single sample gave rise to the 16 T cell receptor beta chains below, sequenced in a study of T cells in Graves' hyperthyroidism and ophthalmopathy. There were TCR beta CDR3 regions amplified from RNA transcripts. Primed by the HTBI set, a first-round RT-PCR was run on the TCR CDR3. TCRdb re-called the multiplex PCR reads with MiXCR, one entry per CDR3 protein. The sample holds more than 600,000 distinct CDR3 sequences, roughly 15% seen once. The sequencing sample was made of blood. The source of these receptors is a man younger than 30 with Graves' hyperthyroidism.

V usage is TRBV10-2 and J usage is TRBJ2-7; D ambiguous. This CDR3 has 13 residues. Germline CDR1 reads WSHSY; CDR2 reads SAAADI. V was cut by 2 bases and J by 2 bases, with 7 bases left in between. The chain's CDR3 is CASSEGSTYEQYF. In nucleotides, the CDR3 is TGCGCCAGCAGTGAGGGTAGCACCTACGAGCAGTACTTC.

This clonotype was recorded at least ten times. This chain joins TRBV28 and TRBJ1-1; D is perhaps TRBD1 (5 bases). Germline loops: CDR1 MDHEN, CDR2 SYDVKM. The CDR3 runs 16 residues. Trimming took 5 bases from V and 0 from J, leaving 16 bases between them. CDR3 in DNA: TGTGCCAGCAGTATTCCCCTACAGGAGGTGAACACTGAAGCTTTCTTT. Translated, it gives CASSIPLQEVNTEAFF.

This chain links TRBV27 with TRBJ1-1; D perhaps matches TRBD1 (5 bases). CDR1 is MNHEY and CDR2 is SMNVEV in the germline V gene (reference sequence). This CDR3 has 14 residues. Trimming took 3 bases from V and 3 from J, leaving 11 bases between them. This CDR3 reads CASSLEGVYTEAFF. CDR3 DNA sequence: TGTGCCAGCAGTTTGGAAGGGGTCTACACTGAAGCTTTCTTT.

This clonotype was picked up many times. Its ends do not fully match the called genes, so a read error is possible. The genes are TRBV4-1 and TRBJ2-2, with D tentatively TRBD1 or TRBD2 (6 bases each). Germline CDR1 and CDR2: MGHRA and YSYEKL. This CDR3 comprises 13 residues. The CDR3 coding sequence is TGTGCCAGCAGCCAAGGGGGGACCGGGGAGCTGTTTTTT. It translates to CASSQGGTGELFF.

This clonotype was counted only a few times. The chain employs TRBV11-1 and TRBJ2-1; the D is unclear. Trimming took 1 base from V and 7 from J, leaving 11 bases between them. Per the germline V gene, CDR1 is SGHAT and CDR2 is FQDESV (reference sequence). This CDR3 spans 14 amino acids. The CDR3 loop reads CASSLVLPNNEQFF. The DNA for the CDR3 is TGTGCCAGCAGCTTAGTTTTGCCTAATAATGAGCAGTTCTTC.

This clonotype was seen ten or more times. The chain employs TRBV20-1 and TRBJ2-7, with D uncertain. Germline V gene lookup returns CDR1 DFQATT and CDR2 SNEGSKA (reference sequence). The CDR3 is 13 amino acids. Trimming took 2 bases from V and 3 from J, leaving 11 bases between them. The CDR3 sequence: CSARPSNLYEQYF. The CDR3 DNA follows: TGCAGTGCTAGACCTTCTAACCTCTACGAGCAGTACTTC.

The genes are TRBV7-2 and TRBJ2-7; D is uncertain. The ends were cut back, 1 base at V and 3 bases at J, with 10 bases in the middle. Germline V CDR1 and CDR2: SGHTA, FQGNSA. The CDR3 totals 14 residues. CDR3 loop: CASSLVAPDYEQYF. CDR3 nucleotide sequence: TGTGCCAGCAGCTTAGTGGCTCCAGACTACGAGCAGTACTTC.

The sample holds many counts of this clonotype. The V call is TRBV20-1, the J call TRBJ2-3; a possible D gene is TRBD2 (5 bases). From germline, CDR1 is DFQATT and CDR2 SNEGSKA (reference sequence). Deletions cut 7 bases from V and 0 bases from J, with 8 bases between. This CDR3 comprises 12 residues. The CDR3 reads CSVGGSTDTQYF. In DNA, the CDR3 is TGCAGTGTAGGCGGGAGCACAGATACGCAGTATTTT.

V usage is TRBV28 and J usage is TRBJ1-3; 7 positions agree with TRBD1. The germline V gene encodes CDR1 MDHEN and CDR2 SYDVKM. V was clipped by 5 bases and J by 2 bases; unmatched bases: 6. The CDR3 length is 15 residues. In DNA, the CDR3 is TGTGCCAGCAGTCCGGGGACAGCCGCTGGAAACACCATATATTTT. Protein sequence: CASSPGTAAGNTIYF.

Worth noting for this clonotype: Likely a read error: the CDR3 ends without its conserved phenylalanine or tryptophan. The chain recombines TRBV2 with TRBJ2-1; unclear D gene. The CDR3 extends over 14 amino acids. V lost 8 bases to trimming and J lost 0 bases, with 11 bases between them. CDR1 and CDR2 (germline): SNHLY, FYNNEI. The CDR3 reads CASGASSSYNEQFV. The CDR3 nucleotides read TGTGCCAGCGGAGCGTCGAGCTCCTACAATGAGCAGTTCGTC.

This clonotype was seen more than once but under ten times. The chain recombines TRBV20-1 with TRBJ1-2, with 7 positions matching TRBD1. The CDR3 extends over 13 amino acids. CDR1 and CDR2 (germline): DFQATT, SNEGSKA (reference sequence). V was pared by 0 bases and J by 6 bases, with 4 bases of the junction left unmatched. The CDR3 loop reads CSARDGRGNGYTF. CDR3 DNA sequence: TGCAGTGCTAGAGATGGCAGGGGGAATGGCTACACCTTC.

The sample holds a few counts of this clonotype. The genes are TRBV4-1 and TRBJ2-5; 13 bases fit TRBD2. Per the germline V gene, CDR1 is MGHRA and CDR2 is YSYEKL. This CDR3 contains 17 residues. Germline trimming cut 2 bases from V and 3 bases from J; bases unmatched to any gene: 6. The CDR3 loop reads CASSQKLLAGGKETQYF. CDR3 nucleotides: TGCGCCAGCAGCCAAAAATTACTAGCGGGAGGGAAAGAGACCCAGTACTTC.

This chain uses TRBV19 with TRBJ1-1, with D tentatively TRBD1 (6 bases). This CDR3 spans 16 amino acids. Trimming took 7 bases from V and 1 from J, leaving 19 bases between them. CDR1 is LNHDA, CDR2 SQIVND, per germline (reference sequence). The CDR3 here is CASTSWGGQGNTEAFF. The CDR3 region has the DNA TGTGCCAGTACCTCGTGGGGGGGGCAGGGGAACACTGAAGCTTTCTTT.

There are a few counts of this clonotype. The chain carries TRBV7-8 and TRBJ2-1, with D possibly TRBD2 on 5 matching bases. CDR3 length: 15 amino acids. V was clipped by 3 bases and J by 3 bases, with 12 bases between them. Per germline, CDR1 SGHVS and CDR2 FQNEAQ. The CDR3 DNA sequence: TGTGCCAGCAGCTTGCGGAGGAACCGCTACAATGAGCAGTTCTTC. Protein sequence: CASSLRRNRYNEQFF.

In the case of this clonotype: A junction boundary mismatches the germline segment, possibly from a read error. The chain uses TRBV5-5 and TRBJ1-5; a weak D match, TRBD1 (5 bases). CDR1 and CDR2 (germline): SGHKS, YYEKEE (reference sequence). This CDR3 contains 13 residues. CDR3 region: CVSSLGGEGTQHF. For the CDR3, the DNA is TGTGTCAGCAGCTTGGGGGGTGAGGGCACCCAGCATTTT.

This clonotype was seen a handful of times. The chain uses TRBV27 and TRBJ1-1; tentative D call: TRBD1 (6 bases). The germline V gene has CDR1 MNHEY and CDR2 SMNVEV (reference sequence). The CDR3 has 17 residues. Deletions cut 2 bases from V and 0 bases from J, with 16 bases between. As DNA, the CDR3 is TGTGCCAGCAGTTTAAATCCCGGACAGATACTGAACACTGAAGCTTTCTTT. It is translated as CASSLNPGQILNTEAFF.